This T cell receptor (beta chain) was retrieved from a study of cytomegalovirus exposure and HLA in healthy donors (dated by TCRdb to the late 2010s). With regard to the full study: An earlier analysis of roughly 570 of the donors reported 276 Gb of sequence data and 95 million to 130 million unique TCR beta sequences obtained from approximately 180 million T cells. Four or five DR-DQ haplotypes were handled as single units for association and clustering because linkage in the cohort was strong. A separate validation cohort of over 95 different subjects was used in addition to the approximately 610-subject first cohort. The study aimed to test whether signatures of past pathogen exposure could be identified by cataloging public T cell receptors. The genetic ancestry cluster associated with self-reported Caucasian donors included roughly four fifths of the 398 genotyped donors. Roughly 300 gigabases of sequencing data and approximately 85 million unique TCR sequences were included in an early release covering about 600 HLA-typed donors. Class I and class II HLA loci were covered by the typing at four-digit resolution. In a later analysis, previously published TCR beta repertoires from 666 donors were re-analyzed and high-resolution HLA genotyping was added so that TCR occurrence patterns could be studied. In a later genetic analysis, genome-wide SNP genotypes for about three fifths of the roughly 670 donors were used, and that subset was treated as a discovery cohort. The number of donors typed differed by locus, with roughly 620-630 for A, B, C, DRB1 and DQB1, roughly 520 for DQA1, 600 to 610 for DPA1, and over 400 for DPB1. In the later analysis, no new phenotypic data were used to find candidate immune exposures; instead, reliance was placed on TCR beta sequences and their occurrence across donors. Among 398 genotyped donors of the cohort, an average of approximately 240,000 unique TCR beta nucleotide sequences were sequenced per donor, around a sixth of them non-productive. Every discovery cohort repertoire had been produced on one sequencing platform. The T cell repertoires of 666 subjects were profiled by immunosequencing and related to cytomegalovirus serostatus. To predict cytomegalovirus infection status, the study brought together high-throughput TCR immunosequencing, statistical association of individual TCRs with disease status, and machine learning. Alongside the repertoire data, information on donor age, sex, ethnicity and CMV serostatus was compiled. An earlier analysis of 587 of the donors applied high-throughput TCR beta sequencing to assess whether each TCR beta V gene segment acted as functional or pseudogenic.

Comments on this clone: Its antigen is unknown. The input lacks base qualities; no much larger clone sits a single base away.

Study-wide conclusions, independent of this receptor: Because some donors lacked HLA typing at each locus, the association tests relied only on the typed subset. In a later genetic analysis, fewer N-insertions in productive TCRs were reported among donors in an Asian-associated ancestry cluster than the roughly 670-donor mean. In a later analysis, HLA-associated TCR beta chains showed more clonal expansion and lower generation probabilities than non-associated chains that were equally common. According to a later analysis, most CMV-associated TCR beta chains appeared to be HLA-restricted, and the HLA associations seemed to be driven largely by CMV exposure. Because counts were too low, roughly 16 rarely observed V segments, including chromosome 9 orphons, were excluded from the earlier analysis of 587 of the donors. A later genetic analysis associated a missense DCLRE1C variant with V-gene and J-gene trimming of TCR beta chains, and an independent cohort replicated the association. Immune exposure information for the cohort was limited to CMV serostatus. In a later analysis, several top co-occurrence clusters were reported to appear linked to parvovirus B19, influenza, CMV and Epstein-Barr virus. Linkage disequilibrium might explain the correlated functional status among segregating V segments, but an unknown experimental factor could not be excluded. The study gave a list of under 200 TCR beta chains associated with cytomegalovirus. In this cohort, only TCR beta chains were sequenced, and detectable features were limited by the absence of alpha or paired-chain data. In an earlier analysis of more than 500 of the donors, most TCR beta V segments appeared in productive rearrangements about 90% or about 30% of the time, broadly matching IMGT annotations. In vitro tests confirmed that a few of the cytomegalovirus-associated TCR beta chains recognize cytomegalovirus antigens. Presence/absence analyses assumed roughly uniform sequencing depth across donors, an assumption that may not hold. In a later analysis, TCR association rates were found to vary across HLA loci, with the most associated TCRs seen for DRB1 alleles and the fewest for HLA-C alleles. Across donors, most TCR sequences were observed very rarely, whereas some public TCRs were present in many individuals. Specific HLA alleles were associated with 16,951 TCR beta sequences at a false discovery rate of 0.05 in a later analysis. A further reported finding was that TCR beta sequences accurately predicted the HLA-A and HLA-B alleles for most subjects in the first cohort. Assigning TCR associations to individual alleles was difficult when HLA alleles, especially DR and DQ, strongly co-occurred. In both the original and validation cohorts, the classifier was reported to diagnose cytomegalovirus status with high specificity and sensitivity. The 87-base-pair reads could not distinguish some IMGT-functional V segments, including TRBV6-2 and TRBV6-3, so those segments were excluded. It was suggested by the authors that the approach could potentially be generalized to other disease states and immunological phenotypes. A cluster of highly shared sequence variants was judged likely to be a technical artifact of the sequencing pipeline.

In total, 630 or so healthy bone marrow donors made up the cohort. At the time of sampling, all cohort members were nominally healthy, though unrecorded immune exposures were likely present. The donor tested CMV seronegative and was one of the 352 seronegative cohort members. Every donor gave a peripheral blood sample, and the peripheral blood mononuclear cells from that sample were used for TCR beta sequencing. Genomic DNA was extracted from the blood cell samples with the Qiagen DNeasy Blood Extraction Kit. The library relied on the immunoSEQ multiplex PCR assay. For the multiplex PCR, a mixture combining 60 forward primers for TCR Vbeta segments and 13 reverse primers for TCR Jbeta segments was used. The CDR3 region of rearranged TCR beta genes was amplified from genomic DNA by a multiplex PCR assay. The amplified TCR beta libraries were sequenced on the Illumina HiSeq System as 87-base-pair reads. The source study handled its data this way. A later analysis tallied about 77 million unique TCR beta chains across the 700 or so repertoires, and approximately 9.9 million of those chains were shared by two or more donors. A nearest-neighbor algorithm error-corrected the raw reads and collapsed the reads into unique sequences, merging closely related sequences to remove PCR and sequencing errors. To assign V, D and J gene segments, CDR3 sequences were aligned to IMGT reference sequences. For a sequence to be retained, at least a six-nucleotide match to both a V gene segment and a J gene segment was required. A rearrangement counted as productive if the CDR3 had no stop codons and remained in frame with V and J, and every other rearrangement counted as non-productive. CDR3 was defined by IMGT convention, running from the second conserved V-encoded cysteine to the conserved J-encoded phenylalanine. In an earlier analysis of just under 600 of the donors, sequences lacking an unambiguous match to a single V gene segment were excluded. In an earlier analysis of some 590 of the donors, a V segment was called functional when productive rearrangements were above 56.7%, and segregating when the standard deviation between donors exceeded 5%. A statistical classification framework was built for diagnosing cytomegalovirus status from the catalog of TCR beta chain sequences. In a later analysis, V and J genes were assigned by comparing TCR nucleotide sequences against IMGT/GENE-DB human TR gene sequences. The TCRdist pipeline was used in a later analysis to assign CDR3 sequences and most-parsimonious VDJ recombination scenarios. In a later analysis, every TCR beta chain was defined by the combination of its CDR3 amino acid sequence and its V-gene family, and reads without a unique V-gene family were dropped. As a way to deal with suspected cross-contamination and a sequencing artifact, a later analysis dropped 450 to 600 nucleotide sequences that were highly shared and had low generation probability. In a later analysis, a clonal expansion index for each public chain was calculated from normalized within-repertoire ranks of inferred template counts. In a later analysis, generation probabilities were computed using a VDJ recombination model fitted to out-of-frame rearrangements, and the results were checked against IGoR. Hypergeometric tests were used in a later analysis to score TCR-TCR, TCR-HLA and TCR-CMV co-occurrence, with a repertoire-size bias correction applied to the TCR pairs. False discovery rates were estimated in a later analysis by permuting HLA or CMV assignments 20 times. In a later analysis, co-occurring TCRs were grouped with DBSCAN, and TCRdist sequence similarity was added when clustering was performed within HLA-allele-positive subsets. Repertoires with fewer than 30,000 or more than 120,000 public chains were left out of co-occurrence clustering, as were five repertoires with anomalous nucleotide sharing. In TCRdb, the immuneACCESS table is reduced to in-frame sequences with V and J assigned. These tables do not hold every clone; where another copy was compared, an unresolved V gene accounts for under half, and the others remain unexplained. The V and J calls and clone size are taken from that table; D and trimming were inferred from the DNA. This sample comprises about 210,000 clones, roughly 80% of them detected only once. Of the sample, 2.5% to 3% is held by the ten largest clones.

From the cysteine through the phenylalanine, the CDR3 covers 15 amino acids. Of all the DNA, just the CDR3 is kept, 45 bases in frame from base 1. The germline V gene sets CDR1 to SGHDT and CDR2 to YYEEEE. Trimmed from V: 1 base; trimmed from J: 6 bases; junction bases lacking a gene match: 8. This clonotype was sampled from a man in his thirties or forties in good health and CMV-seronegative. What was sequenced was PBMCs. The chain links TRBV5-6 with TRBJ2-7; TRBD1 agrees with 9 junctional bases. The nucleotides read TGTGCCAGCAGCTTGTCAGGGACAGGGTTTTCCGAGCAGTACTTC. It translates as CASSLSGTGFSEQYF.